The source of this TCR beta chain is a study of T-cell reconstitution after alpha-beta-depleted transplantation in children. The sample holds many counts of this clonotype. Its antigen is still unknown. Preparation of the TCRbeta library was carried out with unique molecular identifiers. Via MiXCR, TCRdb re-called the PCR reads, giving one row per CDR3 protein. The table lists fewer than 750,000 distinct CDR3 sequences, 23% of them singletons. The V and J ends lost 0 bases and 2 bases respectively, with 13 bases between them. Germline CDR1 and CDR2: DFQATT and SNEGSKA (reference sequence). This CDR3 has 15 amino acids. The study, taken as a whole, reports: The authors attributed T-cell counts and diversity one year after transplant mostly to newly produced T cells. Surviving recipient cells, namely T cells and thymic progenitors, were the source of high day-60 TCRbeta diversity in some patients. About two months after transplant, alpha-beta T cells reportedly came from several hundred expanded graft clones.

The sequence came from a boy under two years old who had a stem cell transplant for acute myeloid leukemia, so the T cells may come from the graft donor. The chain couples TRBV20-1 to TRBJ2-5; tentatively, D is TRBD1 or TRBD2 (5 bases each). Sequencing was performed on PBMCs, mostly from graft donor cells, taken 360 days after TCRalphabeta/CD19-depleted stem cell transplant. In nucleotides, the CDR3 is TGCAGTGCTAGAGATGGGTTTGAGGGGCAAGAGACCCAGTACTTC. Translated, it gives CSARDGFEGQETQYF.